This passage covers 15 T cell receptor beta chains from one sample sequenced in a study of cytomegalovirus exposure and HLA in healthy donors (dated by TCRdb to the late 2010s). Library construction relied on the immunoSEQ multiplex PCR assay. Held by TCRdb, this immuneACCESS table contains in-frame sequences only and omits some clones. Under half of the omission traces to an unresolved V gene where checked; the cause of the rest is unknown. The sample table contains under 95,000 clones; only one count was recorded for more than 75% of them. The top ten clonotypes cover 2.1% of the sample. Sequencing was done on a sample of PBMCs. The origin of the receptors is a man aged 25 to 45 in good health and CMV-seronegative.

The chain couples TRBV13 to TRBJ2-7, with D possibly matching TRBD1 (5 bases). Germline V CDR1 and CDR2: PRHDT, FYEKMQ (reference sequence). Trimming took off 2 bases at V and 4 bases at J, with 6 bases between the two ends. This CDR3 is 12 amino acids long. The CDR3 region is CASSLSGYEQYF. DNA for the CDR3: TGTGCCAGCAGCTTATCAGGGTACGAGCAGTACTTC.

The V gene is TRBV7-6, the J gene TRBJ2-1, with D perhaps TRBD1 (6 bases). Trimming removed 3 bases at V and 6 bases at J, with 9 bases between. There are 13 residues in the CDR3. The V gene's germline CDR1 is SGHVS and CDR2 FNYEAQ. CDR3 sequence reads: CASSFRGGNEQFF. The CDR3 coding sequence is TGTGCCAGCAGCTTTAGAGGGGGCAATGAGCAGTTCTTC.

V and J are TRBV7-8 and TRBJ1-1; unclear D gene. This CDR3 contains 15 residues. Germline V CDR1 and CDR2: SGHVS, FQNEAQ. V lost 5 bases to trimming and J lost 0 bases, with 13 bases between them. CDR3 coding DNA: TGTGCCAGCAGCCAACTGGCAGGAATGAACACTGAAGCTTTCTTT. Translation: CASSQLAGMNTEAFF.

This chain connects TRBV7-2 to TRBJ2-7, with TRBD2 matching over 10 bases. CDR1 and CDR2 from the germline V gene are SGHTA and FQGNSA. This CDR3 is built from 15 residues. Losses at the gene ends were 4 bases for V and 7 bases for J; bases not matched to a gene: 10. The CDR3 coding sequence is TGTGCCAGCAGCTGGACTAGCGGCCCGTCTACGGAGCAGTACTTC. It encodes CASSWTSGPSTEQYF.

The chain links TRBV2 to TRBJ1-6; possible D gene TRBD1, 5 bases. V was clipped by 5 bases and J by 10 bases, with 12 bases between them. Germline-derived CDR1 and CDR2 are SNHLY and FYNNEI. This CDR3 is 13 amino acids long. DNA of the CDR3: TGTGCCAGCAGTTATGACAGAAAGTCACCCCTCCACTTT. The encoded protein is CASSYDRKSPLHF.

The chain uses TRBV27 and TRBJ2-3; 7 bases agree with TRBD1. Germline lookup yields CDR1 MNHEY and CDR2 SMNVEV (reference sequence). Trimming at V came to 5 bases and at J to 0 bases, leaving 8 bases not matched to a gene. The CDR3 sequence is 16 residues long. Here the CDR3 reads CASSDWDRSSTDTQYF. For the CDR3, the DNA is TGTGCCAGCAGTGATTGGGACAGATCTAGCACAGATACGCAGTATTTT.

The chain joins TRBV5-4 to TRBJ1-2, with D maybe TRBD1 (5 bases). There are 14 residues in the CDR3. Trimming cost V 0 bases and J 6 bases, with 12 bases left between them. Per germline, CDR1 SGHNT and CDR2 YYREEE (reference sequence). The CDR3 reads CASSLASGIDGYTF. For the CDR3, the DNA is TGTGCCAGCAGCTTGGCGTCAGGGATTGATGGCTACACCTTC.

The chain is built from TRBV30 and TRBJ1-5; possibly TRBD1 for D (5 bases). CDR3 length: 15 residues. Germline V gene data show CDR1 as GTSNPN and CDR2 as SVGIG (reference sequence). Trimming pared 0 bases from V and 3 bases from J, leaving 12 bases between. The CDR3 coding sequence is TGTGCCTGGAGTGTCAGGGTGGGGTTCAATCAGCCCCAGCATTTT. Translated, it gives CAWSVRVGFNQPQHF.

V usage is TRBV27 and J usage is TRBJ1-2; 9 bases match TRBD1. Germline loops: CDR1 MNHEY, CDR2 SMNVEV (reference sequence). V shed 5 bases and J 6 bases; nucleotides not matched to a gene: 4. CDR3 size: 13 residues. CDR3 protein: CASSHRGLDGYTF. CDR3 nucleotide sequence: TGTGCCAGCAGTCACAGGGGGCTCGATGGCTACACCTTC.

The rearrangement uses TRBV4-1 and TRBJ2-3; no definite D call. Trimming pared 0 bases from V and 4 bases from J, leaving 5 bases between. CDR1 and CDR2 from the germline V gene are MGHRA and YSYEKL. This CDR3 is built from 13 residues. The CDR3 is CASSQDRSDTQYF. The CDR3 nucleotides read TGCGCCAGCAGCCAAGATAGATCAGATACGCAGTATTTT.

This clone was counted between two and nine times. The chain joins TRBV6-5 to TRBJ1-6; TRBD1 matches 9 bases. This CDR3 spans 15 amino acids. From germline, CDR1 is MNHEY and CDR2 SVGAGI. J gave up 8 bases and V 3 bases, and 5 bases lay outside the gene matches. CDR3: CASSYLGQGHSPLHF. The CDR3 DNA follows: TGTGCCAGCAGTTATTTGGGACAGGGTCATTCACCCCTCCACTTT.

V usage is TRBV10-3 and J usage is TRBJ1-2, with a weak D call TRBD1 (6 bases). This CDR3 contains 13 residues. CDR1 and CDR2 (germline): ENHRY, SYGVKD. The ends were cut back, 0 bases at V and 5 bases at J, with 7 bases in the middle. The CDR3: CAISESQGYGYTF. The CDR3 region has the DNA TGTGCCATCAGTGAGTCGCAGGGGTATGGCTACACCTTC.

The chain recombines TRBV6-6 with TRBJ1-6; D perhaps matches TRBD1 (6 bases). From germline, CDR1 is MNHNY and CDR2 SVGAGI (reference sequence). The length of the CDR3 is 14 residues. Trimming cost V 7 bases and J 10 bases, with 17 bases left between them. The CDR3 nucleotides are TGTGCCAGCACCTCCCGGGGGGCTGAATCACCCCTCCACTTT. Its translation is CASTSRGAESPLHF.

The CDR3 protein is CAWSQDRPNVADEAFF. DNA of the CDR3: TGTGCCTGGAGTCAGGACAGGCCTAATGTAGCCGACGAAGCTTTCTTT. The V and J genes are TRBV30 and TRBJ1-1; 7 positions agree with TRBD1. V lost 2 bases to trimming and J lost 8 bases; unmatched junction nucleotides: 17. Germline V gives CDR1 GTSNPN, CDR2 SVGIG (reference sequence). CDR3 length: 16 amino acids. Complete variable domain (other parts from reference TRBV30 and TRBJ1-1): SQTIHQWPATLVQPVGSPLSLECTVEGTSNPNLYWYRQAAGRGLQLLFYSVGIGQISSEVPQNLSASRPQDRQFILSSKKLLLSDSGFYLCAWSQDRPNVADEAFFGQGTRLTVV.

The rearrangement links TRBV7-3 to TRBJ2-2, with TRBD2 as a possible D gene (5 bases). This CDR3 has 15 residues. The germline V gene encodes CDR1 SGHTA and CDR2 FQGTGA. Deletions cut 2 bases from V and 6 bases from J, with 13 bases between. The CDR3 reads CASSLAGITPGELFF. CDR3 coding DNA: TGTGCCAGCAGCTTAGCGGGTATAACACCCGGGGAGCTGTTTTTT.